This T cell receptor beta chain stems from a study of T cell responses to AZD1222 COVID-19 vaccine. Assay: immunoSEQ multiplex PCR; the TCRdb copy retains only in-frame clones and omits some. Here the sample spans around 140,000 clones, roughly nine tenths being singletons. CDR1 and CDR2 (germline): MRHNA, SNTAGT. Trimming stripped 6 bases from V and 5 bases from J, with 32 bases between. The CDR3 contains 19 residues. A single count supports this clone. The chain links TRBV6-4 to TRBJ2-7; tentatively, D is TRBD2 (7 bases). The source was peripheral blood, collected on day 0 of AZD1222 vaccination. This TCR came from an adult in good health. The CDR3, as DNA: TGTGCCAGCAGGAACACAAACACTGGGAGGGGGGCCCGGAGGGACGAGCAGTACTTC. Amino acids: CASRNTNTGRGARRDEQYF.